This T cell receptor beta chain emerged from a study of shared clonotypes between healthy human individuals (dated by TCRdb to between 2020 and 2021). A note on the overall study: A few men and a couple of women, aged 18 to 49 years, made up the cohort. Blood TCR repertoires of about 5 healthy adults were deeply sequenced to estimate repertoire size and the extent of clonotype sharing between individuals. Each donor's leukapheresis produced roughly between about 0.9 and 9.5 billion PBMCs. For each donor, CD4 naive and CD4 memory were each run on three plates, CD8 naive on two plates, and CD8 memory on one plate. To increase sequencing depth and limit assay-specific biases, different laboratories used diverse techniques to prepare libraries and sequence TCR repertoires. What the study reported, not specific to this receptor: The genetic and exposure-history diversity represented was limited by the small number of donors. Compared with non-shared clonotypes, the clonotypes found in all four sorted-subset donors had higher generation probabilities. Naive subsets generally had larger estimated clonotype richness than memory subsets did. Around 5.4% of naive CD4, 3.5% of naive CD8, 2.3% of memory CD4, and approximately 0.4% of memory CD8 clonotypes were shared across several donors. Incomplete sequencing was indicated by rarefaction of sorted-subset datasets, despite the large sequencing depth. Pairwise subsampling indicated that sequencing depth was expected to affect the degree of clonotype sharing among donors. Only blood was sampled, and tissue TCR repertoires likely differ from those in blood.

Using the deep immunoSEQ assay, multiplex PCR amplified TCR CDR3 regions from genomic DNA. Extracted genomic DNA from each cell subset was distributed evenly across all wells of several immunoSEQ 96-well plates, and each plate was treated as a replicate. For sorted subsets, around 0.2 ug of genomic DNA, equivalent to 25,000 to 35,000 T cell genomes, went into each replicate PCR. Purified libraries were quantified with a Qubit 3.0 fluorometer, sized on a Bioanalyzer 2100, and re-quantified with the KAPA Library Quantification kit. Every immunoSEQ 96-well plate was sequenced on a dedicated single-read 150-cycle Illumina NextSeq 550 flow cell. Per the original workflow: The immunoSEQ output contained only junctional sequences without quality scores, so filtering could not match that applied to full-length reads. To assign V/J genes and CDR3, sequences were annotated using PyIR, a Python wrapper for IgBLAST v1.9, with IMGT germline references. Reads were removed for weak V/J assignments (E-value above 1e-6), missing CDR3, stop codons, out-of-frame junctions, or ambiguous translated residues. V3J clonotypes were defined by identical inferred V gene, J gene, and CDR3 amino acid sequence. The percentage overlap between two repertoires was calculated by dividing the number of shared unique clonotypes by the size of the smaller repertoire. Richness of each repertoire was evaluated using RTK rarefaction, the Chao1 estimator, and Recon v2.1 estimates of unobserved clonotypes. For all TCRbeta clonotypes obtained by the gDNA method from a handful of donors, generation probabilities were computed with OLGA. What TCRdb holds here is the immuneACCESS table cut down to in-frame rearrangements. Part of the clones is not present; checked against another copy, under half of the missing clones reflect an unresolved V gene, and the others are unexplained. V, J and clone size were drawn from that table, and D and trimming were deduced from the DNA. This sample has roughly 1,500,000 clones in its table, and 97% to 99% of those were observed once. Over 0.3% of the sample is held by the ten biggest clonotypes.

V is cut back by 3 bases and J by 6 bases, with 10 bases in the junction unmatched. The germline V gene supplies CDR1 SGDLS and CDR2 YYNGEE. The CDR3 contains 16 residues, cysteine and phenylalanine counted. CDR3 DNA is the only sequence kept; it has 48 bases, read in frame from the first base. Comment on this clone: Its specific antigen is unknown. Per-base qualities were not stored, and no clone one base away is much larger.

The donors were healthy, HIV-negative adults with no recently reported acute infections or vaccinations. Every donor was a Caucasian adult residing in Nashville, Tennessee, USA. CD4+ T cells were enriched through magnetic negative selection, after which naive cells were positively selected on CD45RA and the remaining negative fraction served as the memory subset. Blood was obtained by leukapheresis, after which PBMCs were separated by Ficoll-Histopaque density gradient centrifugation and cryopreserved in liquid nitrogen vapor phase. Analytical flow cytometry was used to check the purity and quantity of every magnetically sorted T cell population. Genomic DNA was isolated from each sorted fraction and quantified by UV absorbance on a Nanodrop 2000c.

In this chain, TRBV9 is recombined with TRBJ2-3, with 10 central nucleotides matching TRBD2. The sequenced sample was naive CD4+ T cells sorted from blood. This specimen's cell subset or site label, interpreted: CD45RA+ positively selected. The receptor's source is a young man in good health. CDR3 protein: CASSAHRSGRADTQYF. The DNA sequence is TGTGCCAGCAGCGCCCATCGAAGCGGGAGGGCCGATACGCAGTATTTT.